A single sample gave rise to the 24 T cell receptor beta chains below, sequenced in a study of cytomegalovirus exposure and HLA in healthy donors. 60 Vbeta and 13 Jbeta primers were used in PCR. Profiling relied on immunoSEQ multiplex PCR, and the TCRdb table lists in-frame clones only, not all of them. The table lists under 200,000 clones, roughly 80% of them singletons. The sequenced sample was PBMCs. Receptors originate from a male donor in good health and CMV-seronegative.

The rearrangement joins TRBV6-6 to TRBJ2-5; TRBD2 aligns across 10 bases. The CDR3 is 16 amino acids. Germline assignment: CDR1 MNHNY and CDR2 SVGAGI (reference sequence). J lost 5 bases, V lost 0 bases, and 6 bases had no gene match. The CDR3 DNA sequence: TGTGCCAGCAGTTACTCGGAGCGGGAGGGCCCCGAGACCCAGTACTTC. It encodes CASSYSEREGPETQYF.

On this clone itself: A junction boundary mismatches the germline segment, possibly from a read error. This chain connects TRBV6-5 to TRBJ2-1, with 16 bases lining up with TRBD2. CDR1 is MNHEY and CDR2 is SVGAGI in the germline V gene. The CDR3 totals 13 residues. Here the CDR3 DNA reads TGTGCCTGCAGTGGGACTAGCGGGGGGGTGGAGTTCTTC. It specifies CACSGTSGGVEFF.

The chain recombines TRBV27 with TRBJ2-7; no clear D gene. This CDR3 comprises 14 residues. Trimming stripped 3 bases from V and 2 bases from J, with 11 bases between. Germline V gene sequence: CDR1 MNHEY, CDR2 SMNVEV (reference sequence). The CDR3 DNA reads TGTGCCAGCAGTTTCTCCGCAGGCCCCTACGAGCAGTACTTC. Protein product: CASSFSAGPYEQYF.

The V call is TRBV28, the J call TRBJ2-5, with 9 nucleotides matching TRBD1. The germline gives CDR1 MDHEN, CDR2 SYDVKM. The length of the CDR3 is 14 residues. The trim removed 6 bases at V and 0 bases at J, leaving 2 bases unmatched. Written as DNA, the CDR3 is TGTGCCAGCAGCGACAGGGGGTACCAAGAGACCCAGTACTTC. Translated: CASSDRGYQETQYF.

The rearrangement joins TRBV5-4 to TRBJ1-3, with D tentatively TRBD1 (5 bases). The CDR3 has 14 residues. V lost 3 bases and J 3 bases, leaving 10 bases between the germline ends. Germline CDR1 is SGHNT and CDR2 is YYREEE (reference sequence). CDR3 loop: CASSSQGGGNTIYF. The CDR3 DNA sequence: TGTGCCAGCAGCTCCCAGGGCGGTGGAAACACCATATATTTT.

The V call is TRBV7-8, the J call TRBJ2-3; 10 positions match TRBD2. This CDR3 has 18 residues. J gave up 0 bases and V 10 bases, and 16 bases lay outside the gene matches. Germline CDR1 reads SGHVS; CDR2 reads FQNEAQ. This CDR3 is CATTLEASGGRSTDTQYF. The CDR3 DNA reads TGTGCCACTACCCTGGAGGCTAGCGGGGGCCGTAGCACAGATACGCAGTATTTT.

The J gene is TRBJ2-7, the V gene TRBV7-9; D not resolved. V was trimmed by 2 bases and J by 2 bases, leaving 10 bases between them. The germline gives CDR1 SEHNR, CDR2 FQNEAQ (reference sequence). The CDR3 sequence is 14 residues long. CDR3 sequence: CASSLTASPYEQYF. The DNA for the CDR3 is TGTGCCAGCAGCTTAACAGCTTCCCCCTACGAGCAGTACTTC.

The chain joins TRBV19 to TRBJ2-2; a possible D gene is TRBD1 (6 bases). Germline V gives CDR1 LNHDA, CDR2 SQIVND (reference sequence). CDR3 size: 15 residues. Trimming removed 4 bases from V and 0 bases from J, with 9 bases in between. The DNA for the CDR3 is TGTGCCAGTAGTAAGGGGACAACGAACACCGGGGAGCTGTTTTTT. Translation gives CASSKGTTNTGELFF.

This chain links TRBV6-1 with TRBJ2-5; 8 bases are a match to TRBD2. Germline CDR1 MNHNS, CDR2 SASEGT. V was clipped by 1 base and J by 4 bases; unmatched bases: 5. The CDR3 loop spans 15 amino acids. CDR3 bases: TGTGCCAGCAGTGAAGGGGGGACTAGAAGAGAGACCCAGTACTTC. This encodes CASSEGGTRRETQYF.

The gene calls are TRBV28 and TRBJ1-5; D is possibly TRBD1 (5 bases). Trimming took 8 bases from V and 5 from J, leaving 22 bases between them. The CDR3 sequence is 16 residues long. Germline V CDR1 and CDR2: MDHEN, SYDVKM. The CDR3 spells CASHSGPGLKDQPQHF. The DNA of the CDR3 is TGTGCCAGCCATTCCGGGCCAGGGCTAAAGGATCAGCCCCAGCATTTT.

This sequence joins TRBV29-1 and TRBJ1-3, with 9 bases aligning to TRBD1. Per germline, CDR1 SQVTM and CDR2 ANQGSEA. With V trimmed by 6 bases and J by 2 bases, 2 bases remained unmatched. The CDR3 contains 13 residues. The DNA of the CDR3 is TGCAGCGTGAGGACAGGGGCTGGAAACACCATATATTTT. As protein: CSVRTGAGNTIYF.

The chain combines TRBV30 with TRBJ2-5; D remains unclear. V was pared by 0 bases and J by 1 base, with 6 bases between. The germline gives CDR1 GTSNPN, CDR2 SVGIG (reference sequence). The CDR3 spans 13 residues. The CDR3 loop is CAWSVAFQETQYF. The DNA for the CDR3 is TGTGCCTGGAGTGTAGCCTTCCAAGAGACCCAGTACTTC.

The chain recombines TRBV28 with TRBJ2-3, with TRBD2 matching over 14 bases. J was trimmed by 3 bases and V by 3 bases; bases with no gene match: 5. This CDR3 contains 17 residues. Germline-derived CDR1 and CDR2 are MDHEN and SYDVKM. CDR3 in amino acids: CASSLPGLAGVTDTQYF. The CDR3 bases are TGTGCCAGCAGTTTGCCGGGACTAGCGGGAGTGACAGATACGCAGTATTTT.

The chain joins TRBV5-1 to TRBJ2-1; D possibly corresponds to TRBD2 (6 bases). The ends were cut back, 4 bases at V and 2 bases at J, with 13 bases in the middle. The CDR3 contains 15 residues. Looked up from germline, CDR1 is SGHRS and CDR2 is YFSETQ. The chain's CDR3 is CASSPRDLPYNEQFF. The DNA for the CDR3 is TGCGCCAGCAGCCCCCGGGACTTACCCTACAATGAGCAGTTCTTC.

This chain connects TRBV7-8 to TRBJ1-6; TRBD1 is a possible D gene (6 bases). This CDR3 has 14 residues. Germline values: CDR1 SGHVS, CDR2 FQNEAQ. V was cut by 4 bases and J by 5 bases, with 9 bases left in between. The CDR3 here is CASSSGQNNSPLHF. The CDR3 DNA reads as TGTGCCAGCAGCTCCGGACAGAATAATTCACCCCTCCACTTT.

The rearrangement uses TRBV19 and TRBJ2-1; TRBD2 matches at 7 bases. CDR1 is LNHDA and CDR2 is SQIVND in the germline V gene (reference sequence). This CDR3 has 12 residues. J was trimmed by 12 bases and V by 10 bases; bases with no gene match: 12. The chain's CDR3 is CATSPETGGQFF. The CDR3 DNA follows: TGTGCCACCTCGCCAGAGACGGGGGGGCAGTTCTTC. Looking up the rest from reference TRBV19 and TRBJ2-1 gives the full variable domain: DGGITQSPKYLFRKEGQNVTLSCEQNLNHDAMYWYRQDPGQGLRLIYYSQIVNDFQKGDIAEGYSVSREKKESFPLTVTSAQKNPTAFYLCATSPETGGQFFGPGTRLTVL.

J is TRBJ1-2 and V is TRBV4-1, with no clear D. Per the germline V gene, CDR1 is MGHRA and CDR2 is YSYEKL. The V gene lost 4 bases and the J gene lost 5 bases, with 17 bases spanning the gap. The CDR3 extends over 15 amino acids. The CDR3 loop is CASSPINPLRYGYTF. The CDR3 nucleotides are TGCGCCAGCAGCCCCATAAACCCCCTCCGGTATGGCTACACCTTC.

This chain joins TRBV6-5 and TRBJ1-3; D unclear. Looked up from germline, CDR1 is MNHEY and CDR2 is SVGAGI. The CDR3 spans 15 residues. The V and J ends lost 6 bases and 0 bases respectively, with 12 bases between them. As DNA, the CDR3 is TGTGCCAGCAGGACACCCGGTTTCTCTGGAAACACCATATATTTT. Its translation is CASRTPGFSGNTIYF.

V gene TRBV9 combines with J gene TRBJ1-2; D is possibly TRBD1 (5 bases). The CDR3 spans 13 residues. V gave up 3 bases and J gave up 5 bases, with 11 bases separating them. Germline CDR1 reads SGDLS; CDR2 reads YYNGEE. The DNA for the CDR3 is TGTGCCAGCAGCGAGACGGGGGGGTATGGCTACACCTTC. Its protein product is CASSETGGYGYTF.

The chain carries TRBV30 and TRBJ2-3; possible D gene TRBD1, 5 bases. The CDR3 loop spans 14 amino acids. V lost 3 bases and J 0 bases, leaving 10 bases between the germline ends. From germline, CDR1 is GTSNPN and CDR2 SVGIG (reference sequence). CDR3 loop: CAWRDTGSTDTQYF. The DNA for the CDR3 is TGTGCCTGGAGGGACACTGGGAGCACAGATACGCAGTATTTT.

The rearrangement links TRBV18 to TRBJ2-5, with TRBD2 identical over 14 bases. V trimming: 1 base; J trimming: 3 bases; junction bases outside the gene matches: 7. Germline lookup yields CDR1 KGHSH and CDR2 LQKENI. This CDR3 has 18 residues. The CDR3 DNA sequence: TGTGCCAGCTCACCACTCGAAGCGACTAGCGGGGGGGAAGAGACCCAGTACTTC. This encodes CASSPLEATSGGEETQYF.

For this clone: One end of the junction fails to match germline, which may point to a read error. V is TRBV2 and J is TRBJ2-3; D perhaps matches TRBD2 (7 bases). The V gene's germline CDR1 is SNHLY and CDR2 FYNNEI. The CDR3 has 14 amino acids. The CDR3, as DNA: TGTTCCAGTGGAAGGGAGGGGGGCACAGATACGCAGTATTTT. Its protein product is CSSGREGGTDTQYF.

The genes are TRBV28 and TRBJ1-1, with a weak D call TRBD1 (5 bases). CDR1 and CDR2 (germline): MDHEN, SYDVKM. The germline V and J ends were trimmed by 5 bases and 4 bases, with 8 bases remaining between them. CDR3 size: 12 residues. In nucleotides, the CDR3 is TGTGCCAGCAGTACCGGGGGCACTGAAGCTTTCTTT. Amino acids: CASSTGGTEAFF.

This chain's CDR3 is CASRQSNGDTQYF. The CDR3 DNA reads TGTGCCAGCAGACAGAGCAATGGCGATACGCAGTATTTT. The rearrangement joins TRBV6-1 to TRBJ2-3; D unresolved. CDR3 length equals 13 residues. Deletions cut 6 bases from V and 6 bases from J, with 13 bases between. Germline CDR1 is MNHNS and CDR2 is SASEGT.